These T cell receptor beta chains were read from a single sample in a study of immune evolution from preneoplasia to lung adenocarcinoma. TCRdb keeps only in-frame clones here, not all; method: immunoSEQ multiplex PCR. The sample shows 6,000 to 8,000 clones, roughly three quarters of them seen only once. Source material: FFPE adjacent normal lung tissue. The receptors here all came from a person aged 70 to 79 with lung adenocarcinoma. Both conserved end residues are part of each CDR3. The D gene is left open where the match is weak. Some rows have no size entry. The others give once, few or many, or a class for an expanded clone.

j_gene: TRBJ2-7; d_gene: NA; v_gene: TRBV5-1; abundance: NA; CDR3nt: TGCGCCAGCAGCTGGGAAACGGGGCCCTACGAGCAGTACTTC; CDR3aa: CASSWETGPYEQYF
j_gene: TRBJ2-1; d_gene: NA; v_gene: TRBV27; abundance: NA; CDR3nt: TGTGCCAGCAGTTTATGGGTCACCTCCTACAATGAGCAGTTCTTC; CDR3aa: CASSLWVTSYNEQFF
j_gene: TRBJ1-2; d_gene: NA; v_gene: TRBV7-6; abundance: NA; CDR3nt: TGTGCCAGCAGCTTAGAGGTTAGGGGATCAAGCTACACCTTC; CDR3aa: CASSLEVRGSSYTF
j_gene: TRBJ1-6; d_gene: NA; v_gene: TRBV11-2; abundance: large; CDR3nt: TGTGCCAGCAGCTTAGCGAGTAATTCACCCCTCCACTTT; CDR3aa: CASSLASNSPLHF
j_gene: TRBJ1-2; d_gene: TRBD1; v_gene: TRBV28; abundance: NA; CDR3nt: TGTGCCAGCAGAACCGGGACAGGGAACTATGGCTACACCTTC; CDR3aa: CASRTGTGNYGYTF
j_gene: TRBJ2-3; d_gene: TRBD2; v_gene: TRBV11-1; abundance: NA; CDR3nt: TGTGCCAGCAGCGGTCCGGCGGGGGGTCGCCGGGATACGCAGTATTTT; CDR3aa: CASSGPAGGRRDTQYF
j_gene: TRBJ1-1; d_gene: NA; v_gene: TRBV19; abundance: NA; CDR3nt: TGTGCCAGTAGCAGGTACTCCGAAGCTTTCTTT; CDR3aa: CASSRYSEAFF
j_gene: TRBJ1-5; d_gene: NA; v_gene: TRBV4-1; abundance: few; CDR3nt: TGCGCCAGCAGCTATAGTACATCCAATCAGCCCCAGCATTTT; CDR3aa: CASSYSTSNQPQHF
j_gene: TRBJ2-2; d_gene: NA; v_gene: TRBV7-2; abundance: NA; CDR3nt: TGTGCCAGCAGCTTAGCGTTAGTACCAAACACCGGGGAGCTGTTTTTT; CDR3aa: CASSLALVPNTGELFF
j_gene: TRBJ2-2; d_gene: TRBD2; v_gene: TRBV18; abundance: NA; CDR3nt: TGTGCCAGCTCCCACGGACTAGCGGGGGCCTCGGGGGAGCTGTTTTTT; CDR3aa: CASSHGLAGASGELFF
j_gene: TRBJ1-4; d_gene: NA; v_gene: TRBV28; abundance: NA; CDR3nt: TGTGCCAGCAGTTTATCAGGGGAGGGAGAAAAACTGTTTTTT; CDR3aa: CASSLSGEGEKLFF
j_gene: TRBJ1-3; d_gene: TRBD1; v_gene: TRBV30; abundance: once; CDR3nt: TGTGCCTGGACCCGGGACAGTATCTCTGGAAACACCATATATTTT; CDR3aa: CAWTRDSISGNTIYF
j_gene: TRBJ1-6; d_gene: TRBD1; v_gene: TRBV9; abundance: NA; CDR3nt: TGTGCCAGCAGCCCAGGACAGGGGAATTCACCCCTCCACTTT; CDR3aa: CASSPGQGNSPLHF
j_gene: TRBJ1-2; d_gene: NA; v_gene: TRBV13; abundance: NA; CDR3nt: TGTGCCAGCAGCTTAGACAGGGCCTATGGCTACACCTTC; CDR3aa: CASSLDRAYGYTF
j_gene: TRBJ1-4; d_gene: TRBD1; v_gene: TRBV2; abundance: NA; CDR3nt: TGTGCCATCCAAAACCGGGACAGCCTTAATGAAAAACTGTTTTTT; CDR3aa: CAIQNRDSLNEKLFF
j_gene: TRBJ1-1; d_gene: NA; v_gene: TRBV7-8; abundance: NA; CDR3nt: TGTGCCAGCAGCTTAGAGCGGTCAGGACGGCCTTTCTTT; CDR3aa: CASSLERSGRPFF
j_gene: TRBJ1-6; d_gene: NA; v_gene: TRBV5-6; abundance: NA; CDR3nt: TGTGCCAGCAGCTTTGATCGTAATTCACCCCTCCACTTT; CDR3aa: CASSFDRNSPLHF
j_gene: TRBJ2-1; d_gene: TRBD2; v_gene: TRBV4-2; abundance: NA; CDR3nt: TGTGCCAGCAGCCAAGAATTAGCGGGGGCGGTCAATGAGCAGTTCTTC; CDR3aa: CASSQELAGAVNEQFF
j_gene: TRBJ1-4; d_gene: NA; v_gene: TRBV6-1; abundance: NA; CDR3nt: TGTGCCAGCAGTGCCTACAGGGATTCGGGAGAAAAACTGTTTTTT; CDR3aa: CASSAYRDSGEKLFF
j_gene: TRBJ1-1; d_gene: TRBD1; v_gene: TRBV7-9; abundance: few; CDR3nt: TGTGCCAGCAGCCTGGGGACAGGGTCGAACACTGAAGCTTTCTTT; CDR3aa: CASSLGTGSNTEAFF
j_gene: TRBJ2-3; d_gene: NA; v_gene: TRBV7-8; abundance: NA; CDR3nt: TGTGCCAGCAGCTTAGGTGTGGGGCATTACACAGATACGCAGTATTTT; CDR3aa: CASSLGVGHYTDTQYF
j_gene: TRBJ2-7; d_gene: NA; v_gene: TRBV18; abundance: NA; CDR3nt: TGTGCCAGCTCACTACAAGATGTTCCGGGGCCCTACGAGCAGTACTTC; CDR3aa: CASSLQDVPGPYEQYF
j_gene: TRBJ2-1; d_gene: NA; v_gene: TRBV6-5; abundance: NA; CDR3nt: TGTGCCAGCAGTTACTCGGTGAATGCTGAGCAGTTCTTC; CDR3aa: CASSYSVNAEQFF
j_gene: TRBJ1-1; d_gene: NA; v_gene: TRBV20-1; abundance: NA; CDR3nt: TGCAGTGCTAGGACCACTGAAGCTTTCTTT; CDR3aa: CSARTTEAFF
j_gene: TRBJ2-5; d_gene: NA; v_gene: TRBV12-5; abundance: NA; CDR3nt: TGTGCTAGTGGTTTGGTACACGGCCTACATTACCAACAAGAGACCCAGTACTTC; CDR3aa: CASGLVHGLHYQQETQYF
j_gene: TRBJ1-2; d_gene: NA; v_gene: TRBV28; abundance: NA; CDR3nt: TGTGCCAGCAGTGCCCCGGGGAGGGCGTCAAACTATGGCTACACCTTC; CDR3aa: CASSAPGRASNYGYTF
j_gene: TRBJ2-7; d_gene: NA; v_gene: TRBV9; abundance: NA; CDR3nt: TGTGCCAGCAGCGCCTCTCTTAGCGGTTACGAGCAGTACTTC; CDR3aa: CASSASLSGYEQYF
j_gene: TRBJ1-1; d_gene: NA; v_gene: TRBV5-1; abundance: NA; CDR3nt: TGCGCCAGCAGCTTGTTTAGACAGACGAACACTGAAGCTTTCTTT; CDR3aa: CASSLFRQTNTEAFF
j_gene: TRBJ1-5; d_gene: TRBD1; v_gene: TRBV6-5; abundance: few; CDR3nt: TGTGCCAGCAGACCCCAGGGGGGAAGCAATCAGCCCCAGCATTTT; CDR3aa: CASRPQGGSNQPQHF
j_gene: TRBJ1-1; d_gene: TRBD1; v_gene: TRBV5-1; abundance: NA; CDR3nt: TGCGCCAGCAGCTGGACAGGGGAGAACACTGAAGCTTTCTTT; CDR3aa: CASSWTGENTEAFF
j_gene: TRBJ1-6; d_gene: TRBD1; v_gene: TRBV28; abundance: NA; CDR3nt: TGTGCCAGCAGCCCACGAAACAGGGGGCGGAGCCTCAGTAATTCACCCCTCCACTTT; CDR3aa: CASSPRNRGRSLSNSPLHF
j_gene: TRBJ2-2; d_gene: NA; v_gene: TRBV2; abundance: NA; CDR3nt: TGTGCCAGCAGTGGAAACGGGGGGCGGGGCACCGGGGAGCTGTTTTTT; CDR3aa: CASSGNGGRGTGELFF
j_gene: TRBJ2-1; d_gene: TRBD2; v_gene: TRBV28; abundance: NA; CDR3nt: TGTGCCAGCCGACTAGCAGGTCAGTCCAATGAGCAGTTCTTC; CDR3aa: CASRLAGQSNEQFF
j_gene: TRBJ1-2; d_gene: NA; v_gene: TRBV6-6; abundance: NA; CDR3nt: TGTGCCAGCAGAGAGGGTAGCTACACCTTC; CDR3aa: CASREGSYTF
j_gene: TRBJ1-3; d_gene: NA; v_gene: TRBV5-4; abundance: NA; CDR3nt: TGTGCCAGCAAAGCATTCTCTGGAAACACCATATATTTT; CDR3aa: CASKAFSGNTIYF
j_gene: TRBJ2-2; d_gene: TRBD1; v_gene: TRBV5-6; abundance: NA; CDR3nt: TGTGCCAGCAGCCACGACAGGGAGTCTTCCGCCGGGGAGCTGTTTTTT; CDR3aa: CASSHDRESSAGELFF
j_gene: TRBJ2-7; d_gene: NA; v_gene: TRBV7-9; abundance: NA; CDR3nt: TGTGCCAGCAGCTTAGTTGGGCCCTACGAGCAGTACTTC; CDR3aa: CASSLVGPYEQYF
j_gene: TRBJ2-2; d_gene: NA; v_gene: TRBV11-2; abundance: NA; CDR3nt: TGTGCCAGCAGCTTAGGGGAGTCCGGGGAGCTGTTTTTT; CDR3aa: CASSLGESGELFF
j_gene: TRBJ1-3; d_gene: NA; v_gene: TRBV30; abundance: NA; CDR3nt: TGTGCCTGGAAGTTCCGGGGAAACACCATATATTTT; CDR3aa: CAWKFRGNTIYF
j_gene: TRBJ2-2; d_gene: NA; v_gene: TRBV7-9; abundance: NA; CDR3nt: TGTGCCAGCAGCTTGAAAGGGGGCGCGGGGACCGGGGAGCTGTTTTTT; CDR3aa: CASSLKGGAGTGELFF
j_gene: TRBJ1-5; d_gene: NA; v_gene: TRBV6-1; abundance: NA; CDR3nt: NA; CDR3aa: CASSDSGQGLSNQPQHF
j_gene: TRBJ2-2; d_gene: NA; v_gene: TRBV11-3; abundance: NA; CDR3nt: TGTGCCAGCAGCCCCGCAGGGGGGGCTGCCGGGGAGCTGTTTTTT; CDR3aa: CASSPAGGAAGELFF
j_gene: TRBJ2-2; d_gene: NA; v_gene: TRBV29-1; abundance: NA; CDR3nt: TGCAGCGCCCACAGGGAGGGAAACACCGGGGAGCTGTTTTTT; CDR3aa: CSAHREGNTGELFF
j_gene: TRBJ1-2; d_gene: TRBD1; v_gene: TRBV6-1; abundance: NA; CDR3nt: TGTGCCAGCAGTCTGGGACAGGGGTTAGGCTACACCTTC; CDR3aa: CASSLGQGLGYTF
j_gene: TRBJ2-1; d_gene: NA; v_gene: TRBV14; abundance: NA; CDR3nt: TGTGCCAGCAGTCCCTGGGGGGTAGTTAACAATGAGCAGTTCTTC; CDR3aa: CASSPWGVVNNEQFF
j_gene: TRBJ1-5; d_gene: NA; v_gene: TRBV6-1; abundance: NA; CDR3nt: TGTGCCAGCAGCTACCGGGACCGTAGCAATCAGCCCCAGCATTTT; CDR3aa: CASSYRDRSNQPQHF
j_gene: TRBJ2-7; d_gene: NA; v_gene: TRBV7-6; abundance: NA; CDR3nt: TGTGCCAGCAGCTTAGGGGGCCAGACCGAGCAGTACTTC; CDR3aa: CASSLGGQTEQYF
j_gene: TRBJ2-1; d_gene: TRBD1; v_gene: TRBV2; abundance: medium-sized; CDR3nt: TGTGCCAGCAGTGGGGGACAGGGGGCGTACAATGAGCAGTTCTTC; CDR3aa: CASSGGQGAYNEQFF